Listed below are T cell receptor beta chains from one sample, sequenced in a study of cytomegalovirus exposure and HLA in healthy donors. This table comes from immunoSEQ multiplex PCR, and its TCRdb copy is limited to in-frame clones, with some not included. The profile covers roughly 130,000 clones, with roughly 80% appearing a single time and over 1% taken by the ten largest. Material for sequencing was PBMCs. The receptors originated from a boy aged 5-17 years in good health and CMV-seronegative. Each CDR3 is given with its conserved first and last residue. A D gene is named only where the DNA matches it firmly. The size of a clone is reported for some rows only, either as once, few or many, or as a class for expanded clones.

V gene	D gene	clone size	J gene	CDR3 protein	CDR3 DNA
TRBV29-1	TRBD1	.	TRBJ2-7	CSVESRGRTYEQYF	TGCAGCGTTGAGTCAAGGGGGCGGACCTACGAGCAGTACTTC
TRBV2	.	.	TRBJ2-7	CASSERSGTSPHEQYF	TGTGCCAGCAGTGAGAGGTCGGGAACCTCTCCCCACGAGCAGTACTTC
TRBV7-9	TRBD1	few	TRBJ1-1	CASSTLGTATGSTEAFF	TGTGCCAGCAGCACACTAGGGACAGCTACCGGGAGCACTGAAGCTTTCTTT
TRBV6-5	.	.	TRBJ2-7	CATYSQGGEQYF	TGTGCCACATACTCCCAGGGCGGCGAGCAGTACTTC
TRBV30	.	.	TRBJ2-1	CAWSGVRANNEQFF	TGTGCCTGGAGTGGGGTCAGGGCCAACAATGAGCAGTTCTTC
TRBV9	.	.	TRBJ2-1	CASSETNAVGALGEQFF	TGTGCCAGCAGCGAAACGAACGCCGTGGGGGCCTTGGGTGAGCAGTTCTTC
TRBV27	.	.	TRBJ1-1	CASSIGQNTEAFF	TGTGCCAGCAGTATAGGACAGAACACTGAAGCTTTCTTT
TRBV6-6	.	.	TRBJ2-7	CASKGLQREQYF	TGTGCCAGCAAGGGGCTTCAGCGCGAGCAGTACTTC
TRBV7-2	.	.	TRBJ2-5	CASSQVETQYF	TGTGCCAGCAGCCAGGTTGAGACCCAGTACTTC
TRBV30	.	.	TRBJ1-5	CAWSVRGSGNQPQHF	TGTGCCTGGAGTGTACGCGGATCGGGCAATCAGCCCCAGCATTTT
TRBV11-3	TRBD2	.	TRBJ2-5	CASSVGLAGEETQYF	TGTGCCAGCAGCGTAGGACTAGCGGGGGAAGAGACCCAGTACTTC
TRBV7-6	.	.	TRBJ1-5	CASSLGGGGGNQPQHF	TGTGCCAGCAGCCTTGGGGGGGGCGGCGGCAATCAGCCCCAGCATTTT
TRBV5-6	.	.	TRBJ1-2	CASSLGQYYGYTF	TGTGCCAGCAGCTTGGGGCAGTACTATGGCTACACCTTC
TRBV27	TRBD1	.	TRBJ2-4	CASSSTGNLAKNIQYF	TGTGCCAGCAGTTCGACAGGGAACCTAGCCAAAAACATTCAGTACTTC
TRBV30	.	.	TRBJ2-1	CAGRAYNEQFF	TGTGCCGGCAGGGCCTACAATGAGCAGTTCTTC
TRBV4-3	TRBD2	.	TRBJ2-7	CASSQWRERTEQYF	TGCGCCAGCAGCCAGTGGCGGGAGCGTACCGAGCAGTACTTC
TRBV2	TRBD2	.	TRBJ2-3	CASRPGLAGGADTQYF	TGTGCCAGCAGGCCGGGACTAGCGGGAGGGGCAGATACGCAGTATTTT
TRBV6-5	.	.	TRBJ1-5	CASSEQGLGQPQHF	TGTGCCAGCAGCGAACAGGGATTGGGACAGCCCCAGCATTTT
TRBV27	.	.	TRBJ1-6	CASSPFRVSSYNSPLHF	TGTGCCAGCAGTCCCTTCAGGGTTAGCTCCTATAATTCACCCCTCCACTTT
TRBV30	.	.	TRBJ2-7	CAWSADRAYEQYF	TGTGCCTGGAGTGCGGACAGAGCCTACGAGCAGTACTTC
TRBV4-2	TRBD2	.	TRBJ2-7	CASSQELAGWGSYEQYF	TGTGCCAGCAGCCAAGAGCTAGCGGGGTGGGGATCCTACGAGCAGTACTTC
TRBV4-1	.	few	TRBJ1-2	CASSHPIRGRSDYGYTF	TGCGCCAGCAGCCACCCAATCAGAGGGCGGTCGGACTATGGCTACACCTTC
TRBV4-1	.	once	TRBJ2-1	CASSQRDTPSYNEQFF	TGCGCCAGCAGCCAACGGGACACTCCCTCCTACAATGAGCAGTTCTTC
TRBV19	.	.	TRBJ1-1	CASSLSYTEAFF	TGTGCCAGTAGTCTTTCTTACACTGAAGCTTTCTTT
TRBV6-1	TRBD2	.	TRBJ2-7	CATTSGAAAEQYF	TGTGCCACCACTAGCGGGGCGGCGGCCGAGCAGTACTTC
TRBV4-1	.	.	TRBJ2-1	CASSHHLEYNEQFF	TGCGCCAGCAGCCACCACCTAGAATACAATGAGCAGTTCTTC
TRBV7-9	.	once	TRBJ2-1	CASSPSLIYNEQFF	TGTGCCAGCAGCCCCTCACTGATCTACAATGAGCAGTTCTTC
TRBV27	.	.	TRBJ2-1	CASSFQPGINEQFF	TGTGCCAGCAGTTTCCAGCCCGGGATAAATGAGCAGTTCTTC
TRBV19	TRBD1	.	TRBJ1-2	CASSIGSRGQGFYGYTF	TGTGCCAGTAGTATAGGCAGTCGGGGACAGGGCTTTTATGGCTACACCTTC
TRBV5-4	TRBD2	.	TRBJ2-1	CASSPKTSSSYNEQFF	TGTGCCAGCAGCCCGAAGACTAGCAGCTCCTACAATGAGCAGTTCTTC
TRBV7-8	.	once	TRBJ2-3	CASSQATDTQYF	TGTGCCAGCAGCCAGGCCACAGATACGCAGTATTTT
TRBV21-1	.	.	TRBJ2-3	CASSPTLSARSTDTQYF	TGTGCCAGCAGCCCTACGCTAAGCGCACGAAGCACAGATACGCAGTATTTT
TRBV6-5	.	.	TRBJ1-1	CASSPNLNTEAFF	TGTGCCAGCAGCCCTAACTTGAACACTGAAGCTTTCTTT
TRBV19	.	once	TRBJ2-1	CASSSRGVNEQFF	TGTGCCAGTAGTAGCAGGGGGGTGAATGAGCAGTTCTTC
TRBV7-8	.	.	TRBJ2-1	CASSLAAGRSDEQFF	TGTGCCAGCAGCTTAGCTGCTGGAAGAAGCGATGAGCAGTTCTTC
TRBV7-9	.	.	TRBJ1-2	CASSSPLEAYGYTF	TGTGCCAGCAGCTCGCCTTTGGAGGCCTATGGCTACACCTTC
TRBV6-1	.	.	TRBJ2-3	CASSDPFTTDTQYF	TGTGCCAGCAGTGACCCCTTCACTACAGATACGCAGTATTTT
TRBV7-2	TRBD1	few	TRBJ2-7	CASSLAAGGMYEQYF	TGTGCCAGCAGCTTAGCTGCAGGGGGAATGTACGAGCAGTACTTC
TRBV5-6	TRBD2	few	TRBJ2-2	CASSLSGLVLTGELFF	TGTGCCAGCAGCTTGAGCGGACTAGTACTCACCGGGGAGCTGTTTTTT
TRBV6-1	.	.	TRBJ2-1	CASSGVQGGWYEQFF	TGTGCCAGCAGTGGGGTGCAGGGGGGATGGTATGAGCAGTTCTTC
TRBV30	.	.	TRBJ2-7	CATRSVYSSYEQYF	TGTGCTACCCGGTCTGTCTATAGCTCCTACGAGCAGTACTTC
TRBV6-5	TRBD2	once	TRBJ2-5	CASSYRTSGVGETQYF	TGTGCCAGCAGTTACCGGACTAGCGGAGTAGGGGAGACCCAGTACTTC
TRBV6-7	TRBD1	.	TRBJ2-6	CASSRQGATGANVLTF	TGTGCCAGCAGCCGACAGGGGGCTACTGGGGCCAACGTCCTGACTTTC